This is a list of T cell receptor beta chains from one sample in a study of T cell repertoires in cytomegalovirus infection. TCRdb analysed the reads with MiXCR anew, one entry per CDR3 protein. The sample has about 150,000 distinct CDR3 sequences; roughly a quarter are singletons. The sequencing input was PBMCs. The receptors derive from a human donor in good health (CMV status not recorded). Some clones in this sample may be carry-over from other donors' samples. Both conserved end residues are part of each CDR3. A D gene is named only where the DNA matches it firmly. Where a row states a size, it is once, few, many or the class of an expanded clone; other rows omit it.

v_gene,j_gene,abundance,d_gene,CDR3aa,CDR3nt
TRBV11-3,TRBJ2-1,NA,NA,CASSNDGGSYNEQFF,TGTGCCAGCAGCAACGACGGGGGCTCCTACAATGAGCAGTTCTTC
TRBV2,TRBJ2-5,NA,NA,CASKGRETQYF,TGTGCCAGCAAGGGGCGGGAGACCCAGTACTTC
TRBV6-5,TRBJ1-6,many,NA,CASSRQLGGDSPLHF,TGTGCCAGCAGTCGACAGTTGGGAGGAGATTCACCCCTCCACTTT
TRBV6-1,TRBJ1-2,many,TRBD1,CASIRGQGLDGYTF,TGTGCCAGCATCAGAGGACAGGGCTTGGATGGCTACACCTTC
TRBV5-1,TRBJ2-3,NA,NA,CASSSLGASTDTQYF,TGCGCCAGCAGCTCCCTAGGGGCCAGCACAGATACGCAGTATTTT
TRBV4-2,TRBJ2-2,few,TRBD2,CASSQDPSGVLGELFF,TGTGCCAGCAGCCAAGACCCTAGCGGGGTCCTCGGGGAGCTGTTTTTT
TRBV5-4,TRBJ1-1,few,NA,CASSRGPKNTEAFF,TGTGCCAGCAGCCGCGGGCCTAAGAACACTGAAGCTTTCTTT
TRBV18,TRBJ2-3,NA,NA,CASSPPTSGDTQYF,TGTGCCAGCTCACCACCGACTAGTGGAGATACGCAGTATTTT
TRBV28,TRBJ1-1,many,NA,CASRPGVTEAFF,TGTGCCAGCAGGCCAGGGGTCACTGAAGCTTTCTTT
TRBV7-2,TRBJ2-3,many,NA,CASSLGGVTDTQYF,TGTGCCAGCAGCTTAGGTGGAGTCACAGATACGCAGTATTTT
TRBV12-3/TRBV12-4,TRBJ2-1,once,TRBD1,CASSSPGTGGLEQFF,TGTGCCAGCAGTTCGCCCGGGACAGGAGGGCTTGAGCAGTTCTTC
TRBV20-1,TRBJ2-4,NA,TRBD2,CSARDGLAGGGKNIQYF,TGCAGTGCTAGAGACGGACTAGCGGGAGGGGGCAAAAACATTCAGTACTTC
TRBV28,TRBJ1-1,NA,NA,CASSFIQSGAEAFF,TGTGCCAGCAGTTTTATCCAGTCTGGGGCTGAAGCTTTCTTT
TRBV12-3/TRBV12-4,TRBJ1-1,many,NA,CASTRRGVNTEAFF,TGTGCCAGCACACGCCGCGGGGTGAACACTGAAGCTTTCTTT
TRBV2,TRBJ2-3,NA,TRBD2,CASNLLAGGSENTQYF,TGTGCCAGCAACCTACTAGCGGGGGGGTCGGAGAATACGCAGTATTTT
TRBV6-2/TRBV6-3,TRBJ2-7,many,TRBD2,CASSYRAGVPYEQYF,TGTGCCAGCAGTTACAGGGCGGGAGTTCCCTACGAGCAGTACTTC
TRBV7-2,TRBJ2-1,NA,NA,CASRPGDSSYNEQFF,TGTGCCAGCAGGCCGGGGGATAGCTCCTACAATGAGCAGTTCTTC
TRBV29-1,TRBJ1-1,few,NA,CSVDLAGNTEAFF,TGCAGCGTTGATTTAGCAGGGAACACTGAAGCTTTCTTT
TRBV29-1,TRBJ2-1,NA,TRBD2,CSVAGTSGGYNEQFF,TGCAGCGTAGCCGGGACTAGCGGGGGGTACAATGAGCAGTTCTTC
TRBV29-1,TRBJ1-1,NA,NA,CSVVGTEAFF,TGCAGCGTTGTGGGCACTGAAGCTTTCTTT
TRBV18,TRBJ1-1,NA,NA,CASSPSGGGTEAFF,TGTGCCAGCTCCCCGTCGGGTGGAGGGACTGAAGCTTTCTTT
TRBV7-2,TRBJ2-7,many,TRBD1,CASAIPGQDRGEQYF,TGTGCCAGCGCTATCCCAGGACAGGACAGGGGGGAGCAGTACTTC
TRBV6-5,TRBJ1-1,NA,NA,CASGGWTAQNTEAFF,TGTGCCAGCGGGGGCTGGACAGCCCAGAACACTGAAGCTTTCTTT
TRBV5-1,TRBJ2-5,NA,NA,CASSGAGLINF,TGCGCCAGCAGTGGTGCGGGACTCATCAACTTC
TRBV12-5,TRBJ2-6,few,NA,CASGSAGANVLTF,TGTGCTAGTGGTTCGGCTGGGGCCAACGTCCTGACTTTC
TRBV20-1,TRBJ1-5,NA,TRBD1,CSAKGGEQPQHF,TGCAGTGCGAAAGGGGGCGAGCAGCCCCAGCATTTT
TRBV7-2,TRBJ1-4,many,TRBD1,CASSLAPDRGGEKLFF,TGTGCCAGCAGCTTAGCCCCGGACAGGGGTGGAGAAAAACTGTTTTTT
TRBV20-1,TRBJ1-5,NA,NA,CSARSGTPNQPQHF,TGCAGTGCTAGGTCCGGGACACCGAATCAGCCCCAGCATTTT
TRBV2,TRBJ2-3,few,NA,CASSGVDTQYF,TGTGCCAGCTCGGGGGTAGATACGCAGTATTTT
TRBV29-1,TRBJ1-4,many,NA,CSVVTTTNEKLFF,TGCAGCGTGGTGACCACAACTAATGAAAAACTGTTTTTT
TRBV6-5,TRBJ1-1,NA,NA,CASRMTGNTEAFF,TGTGCCAGCAGGATGACAGGGAACACTGAAGCTTTCTTT
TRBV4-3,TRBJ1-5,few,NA,CASSHDSSSPPQHF,TGCGCCAGCAGCCACGATTCCTCAAGTCCGCCCCAGCATTTT
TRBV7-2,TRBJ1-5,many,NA,CASSLVAGLDQPQHF,TGTGCCAGCAGCTTAGTGGCAGGCCTAGATCAGCCCCAGCATTTT
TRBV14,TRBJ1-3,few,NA,CASRSTQGSSGNTIYF,TGTGCCAGCAGGTCCACACAGGGATCATCTGGAAACACCATATATTTT
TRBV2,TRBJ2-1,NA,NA,CASSEELIGSYNEQFF,TGTGCCAGCAGTGAAGAGCTTATTGGCTCCTACAATGAGCAGTTCTTC
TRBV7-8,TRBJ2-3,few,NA,CASRHRTDTQYF,TGTGCCAGCAGGCACCGCACAGATACGCAGTATTTT
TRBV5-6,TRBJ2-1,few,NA,CASSLVGAAYNEQFF,TGTGCCAGCAGCTTAGTCGGTGCGGCCTACAATGAGCAGTTCTTC
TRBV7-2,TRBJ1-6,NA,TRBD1,CASTGDSPYNSPLHF,TGTGCCAGCACTGGGGACAGCCCCTATAATTCACCCCTCCACTTT
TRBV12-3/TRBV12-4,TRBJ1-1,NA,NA,CASRGRGSEAFF,TGTGCCTCCCGAGGTAGGGGCAGTGAAGCTTTCTTT
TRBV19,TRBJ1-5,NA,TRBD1,CASRHRDSSNQPQHF,TGTGCCAGTAGGCACCGGGACAGCAGCAATCAGCCCCAGCATTTT
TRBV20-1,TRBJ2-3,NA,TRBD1,CSARQRQGVSTDTQYF,TGCAGTGCTAGACAAAGACAGGGGGTGAGCACAGATACGCAGTATTTT
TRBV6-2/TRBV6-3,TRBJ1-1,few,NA,CASSERGYGQKAFF,TGTGCCAGCAGTGAAAGAGGTTACGGACAGAAAGCTTTCTTT
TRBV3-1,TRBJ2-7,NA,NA,CASSPWRGYEQYF,TGTGCCAGCAGCCCGTGGAGGGGCTACGAGCAGTACTTC
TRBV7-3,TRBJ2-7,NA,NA,CASSPDPDSSYEQYF,TGTGCCAGCAGCCCCGACCCGGACAGTAGCTACGAGCAGTACTTC
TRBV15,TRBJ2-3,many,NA,CATSRDAVAGIEYTDTQYF,TGTGCCACCAGCAGAGATGCGGTGGCAGGTATAGAATACACAGATACGCAGTATTTT
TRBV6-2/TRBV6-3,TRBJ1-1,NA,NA,CASSPFGTSINTEAFF,TGTGCCAGCAGCCCCTTCGGGACAAGCATTAACACTGAAGCTTTCTTT
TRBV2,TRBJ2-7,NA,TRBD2,CASSYGLAGGEQYF,TGTGCCAGCAGTTACGGACTAGCGGGAGGCGAGCAGTACTTC
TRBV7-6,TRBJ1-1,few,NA,CASSLAAGRSTEAFF,TGTGCCAGCAGCTTAGCGGCAGGGAGGAGCACTGAAGCTTTCTTT
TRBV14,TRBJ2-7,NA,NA,CASSLLPLDNYEQYF,TGTGCCAGCAGCCTACTCCCTTTGGACAACTACGAGCAGTACTTC
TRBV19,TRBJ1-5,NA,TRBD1,CASMTGVGQPQHF,TGTGCCAGTATGACAGGGGTTGGTCAGCCCCAGCATTTT
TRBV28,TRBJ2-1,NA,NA,CASSSGGAQFF,TGTGCCAGCAGTTCCGGAGGAGCGCAGTTCTTC
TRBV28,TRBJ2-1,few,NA,CASSPSVGGVGAEQFF,TGTGCCAGCAGTCCCTCCGTGGGTGGGGTAGGGGCTGAGCAGTTCTTC
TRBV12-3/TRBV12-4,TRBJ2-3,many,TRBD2,CASSLADWTRGGPDTQYF,TGTGCCAGCAGTTTAGCTGACTGGACTAGAGGAGGACCAGATACGCAGTATTTT
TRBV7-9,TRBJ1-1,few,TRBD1,CASSLELGQGTEAFF,TGTGCCAGCAGCTTAGAATTGGGACAGGGCACTGAAGCTTTCTTT
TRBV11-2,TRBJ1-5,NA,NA,CASSLFTGVNQPQHF,TGTGCCAGCAGCCTCTTTACGGGGGTCAATCAGCCCCAGCATTTT
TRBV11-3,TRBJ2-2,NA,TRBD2,CASSFLGLAGGTGELFF,TGTGCCAGCAGCTTCCTGGGACTAGCGGGGGGGACCGGGGAGCTGTTTTTT
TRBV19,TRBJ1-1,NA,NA,CASSMKITEAFF,TGTGCCAGTAGTATGAAGATCACTGAAGCTTTCTTT